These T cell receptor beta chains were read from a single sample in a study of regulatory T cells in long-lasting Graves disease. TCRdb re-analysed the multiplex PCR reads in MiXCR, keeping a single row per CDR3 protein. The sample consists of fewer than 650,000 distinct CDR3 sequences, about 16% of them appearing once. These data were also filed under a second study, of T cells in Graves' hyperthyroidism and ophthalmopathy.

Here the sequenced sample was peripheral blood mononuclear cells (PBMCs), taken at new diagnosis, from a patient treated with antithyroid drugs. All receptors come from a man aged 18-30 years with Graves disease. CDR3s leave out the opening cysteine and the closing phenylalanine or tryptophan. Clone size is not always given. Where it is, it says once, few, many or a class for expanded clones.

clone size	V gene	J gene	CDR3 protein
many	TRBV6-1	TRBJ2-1	ASSSGENNEQF
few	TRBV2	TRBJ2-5	ARKGLAPPEILLETQY
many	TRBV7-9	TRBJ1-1	ASSSPSIGSTEAF
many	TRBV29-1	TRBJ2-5	SVGKGKETQY
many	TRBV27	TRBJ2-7	ASSTTPTGLYYEQY
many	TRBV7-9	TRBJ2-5	ASSPPSGIQETQY
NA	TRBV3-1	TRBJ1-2	ASSQEPQGQGYT
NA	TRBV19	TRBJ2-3	ASSIGDGTDTQY
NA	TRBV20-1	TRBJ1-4	SARTATNEKLF
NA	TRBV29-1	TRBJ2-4	SGSAGGNIQY
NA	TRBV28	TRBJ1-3	ASSLGTGTTGNTIY
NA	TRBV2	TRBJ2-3	ASRPPIMTATDTQY
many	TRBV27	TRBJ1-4	ASSLRGREKLF
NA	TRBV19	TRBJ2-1	ASKRREDYNEQF
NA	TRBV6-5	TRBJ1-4	ASSYTGGEKLF
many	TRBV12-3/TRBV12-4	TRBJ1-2	ASSSGDYGYT
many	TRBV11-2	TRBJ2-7	ASSLDLTWPAYEQY
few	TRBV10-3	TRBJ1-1	AISEGLGGSYTEAF
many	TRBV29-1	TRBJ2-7	SVEGGGGIGEQY
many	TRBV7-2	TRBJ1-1	ASSPFPFSRVNTEAF
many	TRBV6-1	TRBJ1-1	ASTLGRDTEAF
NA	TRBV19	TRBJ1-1	ASRIQEGANTEAF
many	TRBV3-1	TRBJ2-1	ASSQVKANGQF
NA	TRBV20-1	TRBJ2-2	SARDHSSGSATGELF
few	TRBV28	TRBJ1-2	ASSTAGGSNYGYT
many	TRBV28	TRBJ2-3	ASSLSGISTDTQY
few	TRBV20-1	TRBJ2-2	SARDGSGGTGELF
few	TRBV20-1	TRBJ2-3	SARGPGAGAPDTQY
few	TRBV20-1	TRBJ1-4	SARDMGGTNEKLF